This record concerns one T cell receptor (beta chain) sequence. The germline V gene has CDR1 SGHRS and CDR2 YFSETQ. The CDR3 loop spans 13 amino acids. The V end was cut by 2 bases, the J end by 3 bases, with 8 bases between. These data come from a study of blood T cell repertoires in COVID-19. Looking at the study overall: Italy, Spain and the United States were the sources of the convalescent and acute COVID-19 samples. Sources were T cells, B-cell-depleted T cells, or PBMCs; the material itself was cDNA or gDNA.

Using immunoSEQ multiplex PCR, the repertoire was profiled, and TCRdb retains in-frame clones only, with some absent. The sample holds 200,000 or so clones, roughly 83% seen once. Participants, roughly 18 to 100 years old, spanned 25 or so US areas. This sequence originates from a woman in her thirties or forties with acute COVID-19. Sequenced material: PBMCs or T cells enriched from blood (not recorded which). The chain couples TRBV5-1 to TRBJ1-2; D perhaps matches TRBD1 (5 bases). In nucleotides, the CDR3 is TGCGCCAGCAGCTTAGGGGTGGACTATGGCTACACCTTC. This encodes CASSLGVDYGYTF.